This TCR beta chain was profiled in a study of shared clonotypes between healthy human individuals. The CDR3 sequence is 11 residues long. Germline CDR1 and CDR2: LNHNV and YYDKDF (reference sequence). Deletions cut 9 bases from V and 4 bases from J, with 7 bases between. Selected positively for CCR7 and CD45RO-negative, naive CD8 cells excluded terminally differentiated effector memory CD45RA+ cells. Libraries were prepared by immunoSEQ multiplex PCR; TCRdb keeps only in-frame clonotypes and omits some of them. The data show around 2,000,000 clones, just over 90% seen once. The chain combines TRBV15 with TRBJ2-1; D perhaps matches TRBD2 (5 bases). The sample comprised naive CD8+ T cells from PBMCs. This clonotype was obtained from a man aged 18 to 29 in good health. Some clones in this sample may be carry-over from other donors' samples. Written as DNA, the CDR3 is TGTGCCACGGGCGGGTACAATGAGCAGTTCTTC. This sequence encodes CATGGYNEQFF.